The following is a T cell receptor beta chain sequence with its context. Its matching antigen is unknown. The germline CDR1 and CDR2 sequences are LGHDT and YNNKEL (reference sequence). V was clipped by 7 bases and J by 4 bases, with 15 bases between them. This CDR3 is 14 amino acids long. This record comes from a study of vaccination effects on CD4 cells after COVID-19. Sequencing in the ViraFEST assay came after antigen-specific CD4+ T cells had been expanded with viral peptide pools, which were used to stimulate PBMC. CD4+ T cell isolation took place after approximately 11 days of culture. Everyone in the study got two shots of either the BNT162b2 or mRNA-1273 vaccine. No vaccinee had earlier SARS-CoV-2 infection, and nucleocapsid antibodies were negative. With approximately 9.6 ug/ml peptides and roughly 9.3 IU/ml IL-2, fewer than 2.5 million PBMC per well were cultured. It was on days 3 and 7 that half the medium was replaced with IL-2 medium.

Using immunoSEQ multiplex PCR, the repertoire was profiled, and TCRdb retains in-frame clones only, with some absent. Of some 30,000 clones detected, roughly 76% appear once; the ten largest clones hold 5.5% to 7.5%. General observations from the study: Clones of infection and vaccine origin contracted markedly late after vaccination.

This sequence originates from a human donor who received a COVID-19 vaccine. Some clones in this sample may be carry-over from other donors' samples. This chain joins TRBV3-1 (or the pseudogene TRBV3-2) and TRBJ2-3; perhaps D is TRBD1 or TRBD2 (6 bases each). Sample: CD4+ T cells from PBMCs cultured with SARS-CoV-2 spike peptides, taken after COVID-19 vaccination. The CDR3 loop reads CASNVGGQSDTQYF. The CDR3 DNA is TGTGCCAGCAATGTCGGGGGCCAGTCAGATACGCAGTATTTT.